The 9 T cell receptor beta chains below were found in one sample sequenced in a study of CD8 T cells in Susac syndrome. Random hexamers were used to reverse transcribe an amount of 0.5 to 1 ug RNA. TCRdb reanalysed the immunoSEQ multiplex PCR reads using MiXCR and keeps one entry per CDR3 protein. The data contain roughly 200,000 distinct CDR3 sequences, 90% to 95% of them singletons. The sample consisted of CD4+ T cells from PBMCs. The receptors come from a human donor in good health.

CDR3 amino acids: CASSLGRSYGYTF. As DNA, the CDR3 is TGTGCCAGCAGCCTAGGGAGGTCGTATGGCTACACCTTC. The V and J genes are TRBV12-3 or TRBV12-4 and TRBJ1-2; D gene uncertain. CDR3 length: 13 amino acids. V was shortened by 6 bases and J by 5 bases, with 13 bases between the two germline ends.

This clonotype was counted once. CDR3 amino acids: CASSQDPVAGATDTQYF. The CDR3 DNA is TGTGCCAGCAGCCAAGATCCGGTAGCGGGGGCCACAGATACGCAGTATTTT. The V call is TRBV3-1, the J call TRBJ2-3, with 9 bases that match TRBD2. The CDR3 covers 17 residues. Germline V gene data show CDR1 as LGHDT and CDR2 as YNNKEL (reference sequence). Germline trimming cut 0 bases from V and 2 bases from J; bases unmatched to any gene: 6.

This chain links TRBV12-3 or TRBV12-4 with TRBJ2-5; either TRBD1 or TRBD2 may supply D (5 bases each). This CDR3 is 15 amino acids long. Trimming shortened V by 6 bases and J by 4 bases, and 18 bases separated the two germline ends. The CDR3 DNA reads TGTGCCAGCAGCCCCTTCCCGAGGGGTGGAGAGACCCAGTACTTC. This gives the protein CASSPFPRGGETQYF.

V gene TRBV29-1 combines with J gene TRBJ2-7; 11 bases map to TRBD1. Per germline, CDR1 SQVTM and CDR2 ANQGSEA. After removal of 4 bases from V and 3 bases from J, the junction contained 5 bases not matched to a gene. The CDR3 has 14 amino acids. In DNA form, the CDR3 reads TGCAGCGTTGGGCCGGGACAGGGGGACTACGAGCAGTACTTC. Encoded protein: CSVGPGQGDYEQYF.

This clonotype came up once. The chain links TRBV30 to TRBJ1-1; D is undetermined. Trimming removed 0 bases at V and 0 bases at J, with 11 bases between. CDR3 size: 15 residues. Germline-derived CDR1 and CDR2 are GTSNPN and SVGIG (reference sequence). CDR3 protein: CAWSVWTAVNTEAFF. CDR3 sequence (DNA): TGTGCCTGGAGTGTATGGACGGCCGTGAACACTGAAGCTTTCTTT.

The chain combines TRBV27 with TRBJ1-6; D remains unclear. This CDR3 region has 13 residues. Looked up from germline, CDR1 is MNHEY and CDR2 is SMNVEV (reference sequence). V was shortened by 1 base and J by 5 bases, with 3 bases between the two germline ends. The DNA of the CDR3 is TGTGCCAGCAGTTTATGGAATAATTCACCCCTCCACTTT. Translating gives CASSLWNNSPLHF.

The chain links TRBV30 to TRBJ2-3; D is possibly TRBD1 or TRBD2 (6 bases each). The CDR3 spans 15 residues. V lost 0 bases, J lost 5 bases, and 15 bases lay in between. In germline, CDR1 is GTSNPN, CDR2 SVGIG (reference sequence). CDR3 nucleotides: TGTGCCTGGAGTGTACTCATGCGGGACATAGATACGCAGTATTTT. Its protein product is CAWSVLMRDIDTQYF.

This clonotype was picked up one time. The gene calls are TRBV7-2 and TRBJ1-2, with D unresolved. The CDR3 runs to 14 residues. Trimming removed 5 bases at V and 5 bases at J, with 15 bases between. CDR1 and CDR2 (germline): SGHTA, FQGNSA. The CDR3 spells CASSLGKAVYGYTF. In nucleotides, the CDR3 is TGTGCCAGCAGCCTCGGGAAGGCAGTGTATGGCTACACCTTC.

This clonotype showed up just once. The rearrangement links TRBV3-1 to TRBJ2-7; D is unresolved. The V gene's germline CDR1 is LGHDT and CDR2 YNNKEL (reference sequence). V was shortened by 11 bases and J by 4 bases, with 9 bases between the two germline ends. The CDR3 loop spans 10 amino acids. The chain's CDR3 is CALEEYEQYF. The CDR3 DNA sequence: TGTGCCCTCGAGGAATACGAGCAGTACTTC.